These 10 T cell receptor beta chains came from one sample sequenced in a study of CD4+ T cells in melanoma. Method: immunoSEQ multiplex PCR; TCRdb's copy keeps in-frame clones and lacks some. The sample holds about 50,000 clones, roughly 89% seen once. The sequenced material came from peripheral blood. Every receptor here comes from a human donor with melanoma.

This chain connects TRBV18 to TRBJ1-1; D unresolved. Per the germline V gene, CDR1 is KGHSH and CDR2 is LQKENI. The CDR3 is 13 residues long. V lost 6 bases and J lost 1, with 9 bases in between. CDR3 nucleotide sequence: TGTGCCAGCTCCCGTGGGCAGAACACTGAAGCTTTCTTT. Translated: CASSRGQNTEAFF.

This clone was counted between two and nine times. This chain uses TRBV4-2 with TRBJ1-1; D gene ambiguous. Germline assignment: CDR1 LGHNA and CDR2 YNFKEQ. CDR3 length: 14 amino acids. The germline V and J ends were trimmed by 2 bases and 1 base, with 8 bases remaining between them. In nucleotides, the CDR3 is TGTGCCAGCAGCCAAATGGGCCAGAACACTGAAGCTTTCTTT. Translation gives CASSQMGQNTEAFF.

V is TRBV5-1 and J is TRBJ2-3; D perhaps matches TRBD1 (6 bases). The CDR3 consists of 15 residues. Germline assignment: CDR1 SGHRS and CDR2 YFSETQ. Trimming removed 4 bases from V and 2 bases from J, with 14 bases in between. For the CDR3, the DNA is TGCGCCAGCAGCCTGACACAGGGATCCACAGATACGCAGTATTTT. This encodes CASSLTQGSTDTQYF.

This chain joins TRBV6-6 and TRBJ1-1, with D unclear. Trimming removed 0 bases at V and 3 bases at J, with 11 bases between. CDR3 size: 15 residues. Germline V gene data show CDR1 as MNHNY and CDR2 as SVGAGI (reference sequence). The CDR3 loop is CASSYSLERDTEAFF. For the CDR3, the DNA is TGTGCCAGCAGTTACTCCCTAGAAAGGGACACTGAAGCTTTCTTT.

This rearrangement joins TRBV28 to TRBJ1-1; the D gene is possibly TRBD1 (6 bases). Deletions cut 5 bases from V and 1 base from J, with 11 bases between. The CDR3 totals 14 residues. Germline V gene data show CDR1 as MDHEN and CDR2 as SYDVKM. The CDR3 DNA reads TGTGCCAGCAGTGCCCCGACAGGGAACACTGAAGCTTTCTTT. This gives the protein CASSAPTGNTEAFF.

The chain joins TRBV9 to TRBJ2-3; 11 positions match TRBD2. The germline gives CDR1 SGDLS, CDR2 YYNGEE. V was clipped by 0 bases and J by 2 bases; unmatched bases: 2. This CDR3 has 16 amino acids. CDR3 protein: CASSVGLAGNTDTQYF. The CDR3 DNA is TGTGCCAGCAGCGTAGGACTAGCGGGGAACACAGATACGCAGTATTTT.

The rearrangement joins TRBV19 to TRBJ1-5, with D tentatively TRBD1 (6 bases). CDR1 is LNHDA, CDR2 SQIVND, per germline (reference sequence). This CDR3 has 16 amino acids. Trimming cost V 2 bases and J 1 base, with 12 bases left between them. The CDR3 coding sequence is TGTGCCAGTAGTATATTGTCTGGACAGAGCAATCAGCCCCAGCATTTT. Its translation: CASSILSGQSNQPQHF.

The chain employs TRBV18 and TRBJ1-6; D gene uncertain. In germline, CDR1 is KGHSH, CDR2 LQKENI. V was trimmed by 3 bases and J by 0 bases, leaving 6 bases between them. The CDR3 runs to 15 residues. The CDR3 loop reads CASSPMGSYNSPLHF. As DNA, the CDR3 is TGTGCCAGCTCACCGATGGGCTCCTATAATTCACCCCTCCACTTT.

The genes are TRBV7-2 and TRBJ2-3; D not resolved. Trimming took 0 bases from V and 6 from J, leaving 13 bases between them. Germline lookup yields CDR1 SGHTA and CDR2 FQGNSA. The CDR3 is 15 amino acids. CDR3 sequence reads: CASSLAPLPRDTQYF. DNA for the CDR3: TGTGCCAGCAGCTTAGCGCCCCTACCTCGGGATACGCAGTATTTT.

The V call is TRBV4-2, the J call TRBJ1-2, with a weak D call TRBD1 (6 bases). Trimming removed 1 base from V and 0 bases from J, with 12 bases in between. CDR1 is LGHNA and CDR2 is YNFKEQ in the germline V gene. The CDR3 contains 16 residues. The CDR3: CASSQGGGLSNYGYTF. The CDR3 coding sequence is TGTGCCAGCAGCCAAGGGGGGGGGCTCTCTAACTATGGCTACACCTTC.